These T cell receptor beta chains were read from a single sample in a study of T cell responses to AZD1222 COVID-19 vaccine. Only in-frame clones appear in the TCRdb table, and some are missing; sequencing was by immunoSEQ multiplex PCR. The sample has roughly 60,000 clones, 65% to 90% seen once. The material was peripheral blood, obtained on day 0 of AZD1222 vaccination. The receptors derive from an adult in good health. CDR3s leave out the opening cysteine and the closing phenylalanine or tryptophan. Fields, in order: V gene, J gene, CDR3 protein.

>TRBV19|TRBJ2-1
ASSPRLAGESEQF
>TRBV6-2/TRBV6-3|TRBJ2-1
ASSLPDSSYNEQF
>TRBV12-5|TRBJ1-1
ASGLAYRANTEAF
>TRBV14|TRBJ1-1
ASSQERTVAF
>TRBV5-6|TRBJ1-2
ASSLGDREYYGYT
>TRBV6-5|TRBJ1-1
ASSYGAGGGAEAF
>TRBV7-2|TRBJ2-1
ASSLGTGRGEF
>TRBV7-2|TRBJ2-1
ASSLAPSSGGYNEQF
>TRBV7-2|TRBJ1-2
ASSSSRYGYT
>TRBV9|TRBJ2-7
ASSSDWGEGYEQY
>TRBV28|TRBJ1-1
ASNLATRGTEAF
>TRBV28|TRBJ2-5
ASSFFAGGGGETQY
>TRBV28|TRBJ2-2
ASSLGLAVSGELF
>TRBV6-5|TRBJ2-1
ASSYQRYNEQF
>TRBV11-3|TRBJ2-1
ASSRTPDNEQF
>TRBV7-3|TRBJ1-2
ASSSSGTPLIGT
>TRBV28|TRBJ2-7
ASSPSGPRGEQY
>TRBV3-1/TRBV3-2|TRBJ2-4
ASSQEGSHIQY
>TRBV2|TRBJ2-2
ASSTGGNTGELF
>TRBV19|TRBJ1-5
ASSYSLVRLDQPQH
>TRBV25-1|TRBJ2-2
ASSSDRRGRAGELF
>TRBV10-3|TRBJ1-1
AIRTGGTEAF
>TRBV11-2|TRBJ1-6
ASSQRSSYNSPLH